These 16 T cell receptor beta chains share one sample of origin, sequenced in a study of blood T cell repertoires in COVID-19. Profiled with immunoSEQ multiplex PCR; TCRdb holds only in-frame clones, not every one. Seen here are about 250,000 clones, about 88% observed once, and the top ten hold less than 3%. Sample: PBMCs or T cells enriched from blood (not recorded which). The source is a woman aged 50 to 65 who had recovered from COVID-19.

The CDR3: CASSFLDKNTEAFF. The CDR3, as DNA: TGTGCCAGTAGTTTCCTGGACAAGAACACTGAAGCTTTCTTT. The V and J genes are TRBV19 and TRBJ1-1; possible D gene TRBD1, 5 bases. The CDR3 has 14 amino acids. From germline, CDR1 is LNHDA and CDR2 SQIVND (reference sequence). Between the trimmed V and J ends, which lost 5 bases and 1 base, there was a span of 11 bases.

CDR3 DNA sequence: TGTGCCAGCAGTTTGGGCCTACCACAGGGGAACGAGCAGTACTTC. Translation gives CASSLGLPQGNEQYF. The chain joins TRBV28 to TRBJ2-7; 7 positions match TRBD1. After removal of 3 bases from V and 5 bases from J, the junction contained 10 bases not matched to a gene. Germline CDR1 is MDHEN and CDR2 is SYDVKM. The CDR3 contains 15 residues.

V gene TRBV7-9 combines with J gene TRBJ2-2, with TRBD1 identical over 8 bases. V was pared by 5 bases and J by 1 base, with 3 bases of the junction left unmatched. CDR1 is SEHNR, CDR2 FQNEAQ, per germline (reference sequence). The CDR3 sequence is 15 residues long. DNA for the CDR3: TGTGCCAGCAGCGTGGACAGGGAGAACACCGGGGAGCTGTTTTTT. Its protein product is CASSVDRENTGELFF.

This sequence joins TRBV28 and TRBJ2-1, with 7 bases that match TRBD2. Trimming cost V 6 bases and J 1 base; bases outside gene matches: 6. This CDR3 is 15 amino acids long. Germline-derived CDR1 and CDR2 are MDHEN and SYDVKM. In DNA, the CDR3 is TGTGCCAGCAGCCACGGACTAGTATCCTACAATGAGCAGTTCTTC. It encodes CASSHGLVSYNEQFF. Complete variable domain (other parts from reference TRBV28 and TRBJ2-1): DVKVTQSSRYLVKRTGEKVFLECVQDMDHENMFWYRQDPGLGLRLIYFSYDVKMKEKGDIPEGYSVSREKKERFSLILESASTNQTSMYLCASSHGLVSYNEQFFGPGTRLTVL.

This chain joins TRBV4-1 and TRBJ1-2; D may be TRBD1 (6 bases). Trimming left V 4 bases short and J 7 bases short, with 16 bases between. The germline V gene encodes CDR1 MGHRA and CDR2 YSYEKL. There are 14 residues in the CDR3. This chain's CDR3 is CASSRTGMDSGYTF. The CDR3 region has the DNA TGCGCCAGCAGCCGAACAGGGATGGATTCTGGCTACACCTTC.

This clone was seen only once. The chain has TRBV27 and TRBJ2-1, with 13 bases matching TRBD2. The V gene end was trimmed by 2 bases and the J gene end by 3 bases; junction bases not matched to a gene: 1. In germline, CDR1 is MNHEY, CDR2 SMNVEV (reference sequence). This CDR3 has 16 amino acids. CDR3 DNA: TGTGCCAGCAGTTTAACTAGCGGGAGGGACTACAATGAGCAGTTCTTC. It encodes CASSLTSGRDYNEQFF.

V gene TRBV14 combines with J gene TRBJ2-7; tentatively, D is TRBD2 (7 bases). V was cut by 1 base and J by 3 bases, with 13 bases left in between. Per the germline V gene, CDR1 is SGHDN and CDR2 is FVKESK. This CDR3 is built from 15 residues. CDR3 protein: CASSQGGGGIYEQYF. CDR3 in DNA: TGTGCCAGCAGCCAAGGGGGGGGCGGCATCTACGAGCAGTACTTC.

CDR3 sequence reads: CASSPSGGYGYTF. CDR3 coding DNA: TGTGCCAGCAGCCCCTCGGGTGGCTATGGCTACACCTTC. The chain couples TRBV5-4 to TRBJ1-2, with no clear D. In germline, CDR1 is SGHNT, CDR2 YYREEE (reference sequence). The CDR3 spans 13 residues. The ends were cut back, 4 bases at V and 4 bases at J, with 11 bases in the middle.

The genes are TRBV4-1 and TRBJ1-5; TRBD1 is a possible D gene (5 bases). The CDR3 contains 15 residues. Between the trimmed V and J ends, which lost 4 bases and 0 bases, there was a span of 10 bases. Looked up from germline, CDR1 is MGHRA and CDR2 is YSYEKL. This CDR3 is CASSPGWDSNQPQHF. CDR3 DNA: TGCGCCAGCAGCCCAGGGTGGGATAGCAATCAGCCCCAGCATTTT.

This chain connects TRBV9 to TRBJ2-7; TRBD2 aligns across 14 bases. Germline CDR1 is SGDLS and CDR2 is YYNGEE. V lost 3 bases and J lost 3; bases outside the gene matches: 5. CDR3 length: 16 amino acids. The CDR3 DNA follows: TGTGCCAGCAGCGAGGGACTAGCGGGAGATTACTACGAGCAGTACTTC. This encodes CASSEGLAGDYYEQYF.

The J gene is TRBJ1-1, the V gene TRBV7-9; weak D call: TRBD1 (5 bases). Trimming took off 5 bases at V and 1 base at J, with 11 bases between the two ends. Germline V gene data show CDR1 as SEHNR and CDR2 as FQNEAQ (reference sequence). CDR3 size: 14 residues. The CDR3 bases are TGTGCCAGCAGCGACGTGGACAAGAACACTGAAGCTTTCTTT. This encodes CASSDVDKNTEAFF.

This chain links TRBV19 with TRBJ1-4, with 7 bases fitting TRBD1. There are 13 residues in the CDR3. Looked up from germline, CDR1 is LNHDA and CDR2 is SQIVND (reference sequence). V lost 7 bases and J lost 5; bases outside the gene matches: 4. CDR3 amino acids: CASKETGNEKLFF. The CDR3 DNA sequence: TGTGCCAGTAAAGAGACAGGGAATGAAAAACTGTTTTTT.

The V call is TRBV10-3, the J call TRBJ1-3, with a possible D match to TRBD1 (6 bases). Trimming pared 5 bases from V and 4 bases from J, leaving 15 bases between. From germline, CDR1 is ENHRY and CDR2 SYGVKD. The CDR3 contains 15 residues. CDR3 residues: CAISPGTPGGNTIYF. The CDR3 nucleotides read TGTGCCATCAGTCCCGGGACACCGGGGGGAAACACCATATATTTT.

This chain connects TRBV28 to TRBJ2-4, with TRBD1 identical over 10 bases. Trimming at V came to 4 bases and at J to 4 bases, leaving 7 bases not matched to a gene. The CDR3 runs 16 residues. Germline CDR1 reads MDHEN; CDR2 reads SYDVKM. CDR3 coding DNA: TGTGCCAGCAGTTCCCCCGGGACAGGGGTAAAAAACATTCAGTACTTC. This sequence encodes CASSSPGTGVKNIQYF. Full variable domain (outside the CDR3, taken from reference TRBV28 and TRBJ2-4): DVKVTQSSRYLVKRTGEKVFLECVQDMDHENMFWYRQDPGLGLRLIYFSYDVKMKEKGDIPEGYSVSREKKERFSLILESASTNQTSMYLCASSSPGTGVKNIQYFGAGTRLSVL.

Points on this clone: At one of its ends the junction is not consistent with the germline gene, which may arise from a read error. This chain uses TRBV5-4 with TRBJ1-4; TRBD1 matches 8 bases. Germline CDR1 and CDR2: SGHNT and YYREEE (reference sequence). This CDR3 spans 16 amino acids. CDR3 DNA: TGTGCCAGCAGCTCCCGGACAGGGTCAACTAGTGAAAAACTGTTTTTT. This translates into CASSSRTGSTSEKLFF.

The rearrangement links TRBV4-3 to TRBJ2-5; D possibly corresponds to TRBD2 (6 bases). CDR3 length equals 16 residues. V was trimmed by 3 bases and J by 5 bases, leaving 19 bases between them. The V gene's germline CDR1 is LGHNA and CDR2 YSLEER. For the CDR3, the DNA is TGCGCCAGCAGCCAGGGCAAGGGAGGAGGCCGGGAGACCCAGTACTTC. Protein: CASSQGKGGGRETQYF.